The 2 T cell receptor beta chains given below trace back to one sample, sequenced in a study of blood T cells in healthy people across ages. Using a J-beta primer mix together with a sample-barcoded 5' primer, a second PCR was run for about 6 to 12 cycles. TCRdb processed the 5' RACE reads anew with MiXCR; each CDR3 protein has one entry. The sample has hundreds of thousands of distinct CDR3 sequences; 35% to 40% are singletons. The sequencing sample was made of blood. These receptor sequences come from a man in his late teens or twenties in good health.

This chain links TRBV4-2 with TRBJ2-7; 8 bases agree with TRBD2. The V and J ends lost 0 bases and 3 bases, in that order; junction bases with no gene match: 7. In germline, CDR1 is LGHNA, CDR2 YNFKEQ. CDR3 size: 16 residues. As DNA, the CDR3 is TGTGCCAGCAGCCAAGAATTGCGGGGGGACGACTACGAGCAGTACTTC. This encodes CASSQELRGDDYEQYF.

This clonotype has a handful of counts. The chain links TRBV14 to TRBJ1-2; TRBD1 might be the D (5 bases). The germline CDR1 and CDR2 sequences are SGHDN and FVKESK. V lost 0 bases and J 8 bases, leaving 16 bases between the germline ends. This CDR3 spans 15 amino acids. DNA for the CDR3: TGTGCCAGCAGCCAAGATCTGGGCAGGGTCGGCGGCTACACCTTC. The encoded protein is CASSQDLGRVGGYTF.